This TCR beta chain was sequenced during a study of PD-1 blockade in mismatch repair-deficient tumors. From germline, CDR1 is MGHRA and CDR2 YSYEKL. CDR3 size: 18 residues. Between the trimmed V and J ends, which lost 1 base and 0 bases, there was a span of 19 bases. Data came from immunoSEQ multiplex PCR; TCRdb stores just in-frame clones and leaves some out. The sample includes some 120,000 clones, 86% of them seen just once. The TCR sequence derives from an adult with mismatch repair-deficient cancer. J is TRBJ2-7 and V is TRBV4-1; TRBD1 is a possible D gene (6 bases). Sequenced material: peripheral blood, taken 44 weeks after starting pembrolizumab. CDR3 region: CASSQVMRTGPISYEQYF. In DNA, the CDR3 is TGCGCCAGCAGCCAAGTGATGAGAACAGGGCCCATCTCCTACGAGCAGTACTTC.